This TCR beta chain was retrieved from a study of early T cells in non-severe SARS-CoV-2 infection. This clonotype was detected only a few times. V dropped 5 bases and J dropped 7 bases, with 9 bases sitting between them. The CDR3 is 12 amino acids. CDR1 is SGHAT and CDR2 is FQDESV in the germline V gene (reference sequence). TCRdb reprocessed the 5' RACE reads via MiXCR and lists one record per CDR3 protein. This sample has around 70,000 distinct CDR3 sequences, with around 9.9% found just once. This receptor was obtained from an adult who was a healthcare worker with PCR-confirmed SARS-CoV-2 infection or an uninfected control (not recorded which). Sequenced material: whole blood. The chain joins TRBV11-1 to TRBJ2-1, with a tentative D call TRBD1 (5 bases). CDR3 in amino acids: CASSQQANEQFF. CDR3 DNA sequence: TGTGCCAGCAGCCAACAGGCAAATGAGCAGTTCTTC.